This record covers a single TCR beta chain. Antigen specificity is unknown. V shed 4 bases and J shed 0 bases, with 10 bases lying between them. The CDR3 has 15 residues. Germline V gene lookup returns CDR1 LGHNT and CDR2 FRNRAP. This entry comes from a study of cytomegalovirus exposure and HLA in healthy donors. Notes on the study in general: Donor immune exposure was known only as CMV serostatus. Reports indicate that TCR beta sequences accurately predicted the HLA-A and HLA-B alleles of most subjects. Rates of TCR association differed by HLA locus in a later analysis, with DRB1 highest and HLA-C lowest. Judged likely to be a sequencing artifact was a cluster of highly shared sequence variants.

Primers included in the PCR were 60 Vbeta and 13 Jbeta primers. Produced via immunoSEQ multiplex PCR; TCRdb's table is partial and in-frame only. Of about 140,000 clones in the sample, roughly three quarters were seen once. Sequenced material: PBMCs. The gene calls are TRBV12-5 and TRBJ2-1; a weak D match, TRBD2 (5 bases). The source of this sequence is a female donor in good health and CMV-seronegative. DNA for the CDR3: TGTGCTAGTGGTTCCGAAGCGGACTCCTACAATGAGCAGTTCTTC. Its protein product is CASGSEADSYNEQFF.